The rows below give T cell receptor beta chains drawn from one sample of a study of T cell responses to AZD1222 COVID-19 vaccine. Repertoires were generated with immunoSEQ multiplex PCR, while TCRdb's copy carries only in-frame clones and drops some. This sample yields 150,000 to 200,000 clones, of which under 95% are seen a single time; 1.3% belongs to the top ten. This sample comprised peripheral blood, obtained 28 days after the second AZD1222 dose. The receptors originated from an adult who received the AZD1222 COVID-19 vaccine. Each CDR3 is given with its conserved first and last residue. The order of the fields is V gene, CDR3 protein.

TRBV6-5 | CASSYSQGAKYTEAFF
TRBV5-1 | CASSLGDTQYF
TRBV19 | CASSLRGQGSQPQHF
TRBV15 | CATSKESNTEAFF
TRBV6-5 | CASSRTVNTEAFF
TRBV10-3 | CAIRPPSGNTIYF
TRBV30 | CAWSVGGARYTEAFF
TRBV27 | CASSPGLGGEAFF
TRBV5-4 | CASSSAHPQETQYF
TRBV19 | CASSISFIGGEDTEAFF
TRBV19 | CASSKNRYEQYF
TRBV6-5 | CASKGGTGGTYEQYF
TRBV29-1 | CSVALTGREAFF
TRBV4-1 | CASSPVAGGRADTQYF
TRBV5-5 | CASSPTRSNEQFF
TRBV28 | CASSFAVSRYGYTF
TRBV4-1 | CASSQELGQGLHGYTF
TRBV4-2 | CASSQVGQGFDGYTF